This TCR beta chain was recorded in a study of vaccination effects on CD4 cells after COVID-19. Antigen-specific CD4+ T cells were expanded with viral peptide pools in the ViraFEST assay before sequencing. Following a 10-day culture, CD4+ T cells were purified. People in the vaccine group had not been infected with SARS-CoV-2 before, and their nucleocapsid antibodies were negative. The authors replaced half the medium with IL-2 medium on days 3 and 7. Using immunoSEQ multiplex PCR, the repertoire was profiled, and TCRdb retains in-frame clones only, with some absent. Counted here are approximately 30,000 clones, around 72% occurring once; the ten biggest clones make up around 30%. About this clone: Its antigen remains unknown.

The CDR3 spans 15 residues. Trimming pared 0 bases from V and 5 bases from J, leaving 15 bases between. Germline V lookup: CDR1 SGHRS, CDR2 YFSETQ. Study observations and caveats: The study enrolled few convalescent patients and sampled no early post-infection timepoints. Clonal contraction was marked in infection- and vaccine-induced clones late after vaccination.

The source of this sequence is a human donor who received a COVID-19 vaccine. The J gene is TRBJ2-7, the V gene TRBV5-1; D gene ambiguous. The sample in question was CD4+ T cells from PBMCs cultured with SARS-CoV-2 spike peptides, obtained before COVID-19 vaccination. CDR3 sequence: CASSLAPGRVDEQYF. DNA of the CDR3: TGCGCCAGCAGCTTGGCCCCGGGTAGGGTCGACGAGCAGTACTTC.